The 16 T cell receptor beta chains below come from one sample, sequenced in a study of cytomegalovirus exposure and HLA in healthy donors. Researchers ran the PCR with 60 Vbeta and 13 Jbeta primers. Assay used: immunoSEQ multiplex PCR; TCRdb lists only in-frame clones, some missing. Of around 200,000 clones detected, under 85% appear once; the ten largest clones hold around 1.5%. The sequenced material came from PBMCs. These receptors were collected from a man aged 50 to 60 in good health and CMV-seronegative.

This rearrangement joins TRBV5-5 to TRBJ1-5, with D perhaps matching TRBD1 (5 bases). The V end was cut by 4 bases, the J end by 4 bases, with 15 bases between. Germline CDR1 reads SGHKS; CDR2 reads YYEKEE (reference sequence). This CDR3 is 15 amino acids long. CDR3: CASSPLVGVNQPQHF. The CDR3 DNA sequence: TGTGCCAGCAGCCCCCTCGTAGGGGTGAATCAGCCCCAGCATTTT.

The J gene is TRBJ2-2, the V gene TRBV7-3; TRBD2 aligns across 10 bases. Losses at the gene ends were 1 base for V and 1 base for J; bases not matched to a gene: 0. Germline CDR1 SGHTA, CDR2 FQGTGA. This CDR3 is built from 16 residues. Here the CDR3 DNA reads TGTGCCAGCAGCTTAATAGCGGGGGGGAACACCGGGGAGCTGTTTTTT. Translating gives CASSLIAGGNTGELFF.

This clone was observed a few times. The same CDR3 arises from other DNA sequences in this sample as well. The genes are TRBV27 and TRBJ2-3; TRBD1 might be the D (7 bases). CDR3 size: 17 residues. CDR1 and CDR2 (germline): MNHEY, SMNVEV (reference sequence). The V gene lost 2 bases and the J gene lost 1 base, with 16 bases spanning the gap. The CDR3 DNA reads as TGTGCCAGCAGTTTAAGGCGACAGGGAGGTGGCACAGATACGCAGTATTTT. Translated, it gives CASSLRRQGGGTDTQYF.

The CDR3 nucleotides are TGTGCCAGCAGCCAAGTTAGTATGAACACTGAAGCTTTCTTT. It codes for CASSQVSMNTEAFF. V gene TRBV4-2 combines with J gene TRBJ1-1; D unresolved. The germline V and J ends were trimmed by 1 base and 0 bases, with 6 bases remaining between them. In germline, CDR1 is LGHNA, CDR2 YNFKEQ. The CDR3 has 14 residues.

In this sample, this clone turned up once. The chain has TRBV6-5 and TRBJ1-2; D perhaps matches TRBD1 (5 bases). The CDR3 covers 15 residues. V lost 5 bases and J 3 bases, leaving 16 bases between the germline ends. CDR1 and CDR2 from the germline V gene are MNHEY and SVGAGI. This CDR3 reads CASSPGEGPHYGYTF. The CDR3 DNA reads as TGTGCCAGCAGTCCCGGGGAGGGACCACACTATGGCTACACCTTC.

DNA for the CDR3: TGTGCCAGCAGACAAACAGGGTTGACTGAAGCTTTCTTT. Its translation: CASRQTGLTEAFF. The J gene is TRBJ1-1, the V gene TRBV7-9; D may be TRBD1 (6 bases). The CDR3 contains 13 residues. V lost 6 bases and J lost 5, with 13 bases in between. The germline V gene encodes CDR1 SEHNR and CDR2 FQNEAQ (reference sequence).

The chain couples TRBV9 to TRBJ2-5; 8 positions agree with TRBD2. Germline trimming cut 0 bases from V and 4 bases from J; bases unmatched to any gene: 5. The CDR3 has 15 amino acids. Germline loops: CDR1 SGDLS, CDR2 YYNGEE. CDR3 sequence (DNA): TGTGCCAGCAGCGTAGACCGGGGGGGCAGAGAGACCCAGTACTTC. Amino acids: CASSVDRGGRETQYF.

V usage is TRBV7-4 and J usage is TRBJ1-5, with 8 nucleotides matching TRBD1. V was pared by 5 bases and J by 5 bases, with 14 bases of the junction left unmatched. Germline assignment: CDR1 SGHVT and CDR2 SQSDAQ. This CDR3 is 17 amino acids long. CDR3 in DNA: TGTGCCAGCAGCCCAGGTGGGGGACAGGCTGTTTATCAGCCCCAGCATTTT. It encodes CASSPGGGQAVYQPQHF.

The chain joins TRBV5-1 to TRBJ1-6; 7 bases line up with TRBD1. Germline V gene data show CDR1 as SGHRS and CDR2 as YFSETQ. After removal of 1 base from V and 0 bases from J, the junction contained 7 bases not matched to a gene. The CDR3 loop spans 18 amino acids. CDR3 amino acids: CASSLSGQASSYNSPLHF. CDR3 nucleotide sequence: TGCGCCAGCAGCTTGAGTGGACAGGCGAGCTCCTATAATTCACCCCTCCACTTT.

The chain combines TRBV5-3 with TRBJ2-1; weak D call: TRBD1 (5 bases). TRBV5-3 is placed among ORFs of uncertain function. Deletions cut 0 bases from V and 5 bases from J, with 21 bases between. This CDR3 has 18 residues. This chain's CDR3 is CARSLVRARSDKDNEQFF. The CDR3 DNA reads TGTGCCAGAAGCTTGGTCAGGGCGCGGTCGGACAAAGACAATGAGCAGTTCTTC.

This chain uses TRBV7-2 with TRBJ1-5; D call uncertain. V was cut by 1 base and J by 0 bases, with 7 bases left in between. Germline V gene sequence: CDR1 SGHTA, CDR2 FQGNSA. CDR3 size: 15 residues. The CDR3: CASSLGLHSNQPQHF. The CDR3 bases are TGTGCCAGCAGCTTAGGACTGCATAGCAATCAGCCCCAGCATTTT.

The chain carries TRBV5-4 and TRBJ2-5; 7 bases are a match to TRBD2. This CDR3 contains 15 residues. Per germline, CDR1 SGHNT and CDR2 YYREEE (reference sequence). J lost 5 bases, V lost 5 bases, and 12 bases had no gene match. The CDR3 reads CASRPGTGGWETQYF. CDR3 nucleotides: TGTGCCAGCAGGCCGGGGACGGGAGGATGGGAGACCCAGTACTTC.

J is TRBJ2-7 and V is TRBV7-2, with D perhaps TRBD1 (5 bases). The CDR3 loop spans 13 amino acids. Germline CDR1 is SGHTA and CDR2 is FQGNSA. V shed 1 base and J shed 3 bases, with 7 bases lying between them. The DNA for the CDR3 is TGTGCCAGCAGCTTAGGGGGCCACTACGAGCAGTACTTC. It is translated as CASSLGGHYEQYF.

The chain employs TRBV6-1 and TRBJ1-2; TRBD1 is a possible D gene (5 bases). Trimming took 6 bases from V and 1 from J, leaving 12 bases between them. Looked up from germline, CDR1 is MNHNS and CDR2 is SASEGT. The CDR3 sequence is 14 residues long. The CDR3 nucleotides read TGTGCCAGCAGACAGGAGTTCTATAACTATGGCTACACCTTC. Protein product: CASRQEFYNYGYTF.

The chain joins TRBV6-1 to TRBJ2-7, with D unresolved. V lost 4 bases and J lost 3, with 13 bases in between. The CDR3 consists of 14 residues. Germline CDR1 MNHNS, CDR2 SASEGT. For the CDR3, the DNA is TGTGCCAGCAGTGGGTCGGGTTTAGGCTACGAGCAGTACTTC. Translated, it gives CASSGSGLGYEQYF.

The chain carries TRBV6-1 and TRBJ1-3; D is ambiguous. Germline CDR1 reads MNHNS; CDR2 reads SASEGT. The CDR3 consists of 15 residues. The V end was cut by 7 bases, the J end by 2 bases, with 15 bases between. CDR3 DNA: TGTGCCAGCACATCGGGGAGGGCGCCTGGAAACACCATATATTTT. As protein: CASTSGRAPGNTIYF.